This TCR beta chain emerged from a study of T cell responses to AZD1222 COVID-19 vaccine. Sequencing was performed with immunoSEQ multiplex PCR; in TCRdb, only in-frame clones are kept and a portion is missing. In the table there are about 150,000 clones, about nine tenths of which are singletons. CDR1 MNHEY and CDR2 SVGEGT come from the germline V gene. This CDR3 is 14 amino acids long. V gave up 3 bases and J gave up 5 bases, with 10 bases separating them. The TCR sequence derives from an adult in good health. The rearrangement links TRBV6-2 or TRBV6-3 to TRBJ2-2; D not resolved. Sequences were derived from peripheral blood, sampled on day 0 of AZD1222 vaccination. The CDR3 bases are TGTGCCAGCAGTTATACGATACGGACCGGGGAGCTGTTTTTT. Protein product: CASSYTIRTGELFF.